The next 3 T cell receptor beta chains were all read from a single sample in a study of spatial heterogeneity in lung cancer. One entry per CDR3 protein results from TCRdb running MiXCR on the 5' RACE reads. This sample has fewer than 55,000 distinct CDR3 sequences, with about 7.4% found just once. Noted time point: sample taken at primary tumor resection. Unsorted tumor, nontumor lung tissue or cryopreserved PBMC supplied the whole RNA. This sample comprised PBMCs, obtained at surgery. The receptors derive from a female donor with early-stage non-small cell lung cancer.

The V and J genes are TRBV6-1 and TRBJ1-5; D not resolved. Germline CDR1 reads MNHNS; CDR2 reads SASEGT. The CDR3 extends over 15 amino acids. Trimming removed 0 bases from V and 1 base from J, with 7 bases in between. The CDR3 DNA sequence: TGTGCCAGCAGTGAAGCGACATTGAGCAATCAGCCCCAGCATTTT. It encodes CASSEATLSNQPQHF.

This clonotype was found once. This rearrangement joins TRBV20-1 to TRBJ1-2; D is perhaps TRBD1 (6 bases). This CDR3 contains 12 residues. The germline V gene encodes CDR1 DFQATT and CDR2 SNEGSKA (reference sequence). Trimming stripped 6 bases from V and 6 bases from J, with 14 bases between. CDR3 in amino acids: CSAEDRPDGYTF. The CDR3 nucleotides read TGCAGTGCCGAGGACAGACCAGATGGCTACACCTTC.

This clonotype was seen a few times. The chain carries TRBV4-2 and TRBJ1-6; D is perhaps TRBD1 (5 bases). This CDR3 is built from 16 residues. The V end lost 0 bases, the J end lost 6 bases, and 12 bases lay between the germline ends. Germline values: CDR1 LGHNA, CDR2 YNFKEQ. CDR3: CASSQEKGTGNSPLHF. The CDR3 region has the DNA TGTGCCAGCAGCCAAGAGAAGGGGACGGGTAATTCACCCCTCCACTTT.